This T cell receptor beta chain was documented in a study of untreated major depressive disorder. About this clone: The antigen is not known.

There are 15 residues in the CDR3. V was shortened by 6 bases and J by 3 bases, with 16 bases between the two germline ends. In germline, CDR1 is SGHRS, CDR2 YFSETQ. Study results and caveats: CD4+ T cells from depressed patients used TRBV05-01 (Vbeta 5.1) more often than controls.

TCRdb's table, derived via immunoSEQ multiplex PCR, lists solely in-frame clones and lacks some. This repertoire shows under 20,000 clones, roughly 90% found once; its top ten account for roughly 0.6%. The chain employs TRBV5-1 and TRBJ1-3; D remains ambiguous. The sample was CD4+ T cells from PBMCs. The clonotype comes from a woman between 40 and 50 years old with major depressive disorder. The CDR3 region is CASTELPTGGNTIYF. CDR3 nucleotide sequence: TGCGCCAGCACTGAGCTCCCCACGGGTGGAAACACCATATATTTT.